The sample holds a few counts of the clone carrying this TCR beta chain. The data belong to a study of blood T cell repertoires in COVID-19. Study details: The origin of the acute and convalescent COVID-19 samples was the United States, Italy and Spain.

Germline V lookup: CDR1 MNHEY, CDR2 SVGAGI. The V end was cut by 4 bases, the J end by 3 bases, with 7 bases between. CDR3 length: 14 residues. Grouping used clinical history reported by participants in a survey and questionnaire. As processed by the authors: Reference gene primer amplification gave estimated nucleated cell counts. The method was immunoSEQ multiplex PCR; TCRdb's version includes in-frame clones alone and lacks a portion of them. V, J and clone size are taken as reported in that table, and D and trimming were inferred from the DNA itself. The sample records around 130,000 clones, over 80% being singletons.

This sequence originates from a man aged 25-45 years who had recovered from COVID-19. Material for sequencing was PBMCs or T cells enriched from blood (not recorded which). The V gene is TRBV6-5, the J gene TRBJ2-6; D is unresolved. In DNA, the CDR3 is TGTGCCAGCAGTTTGTCGTATGGGGCCAACGTCCTGACTTTC. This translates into CASSLSYGANVLTF.